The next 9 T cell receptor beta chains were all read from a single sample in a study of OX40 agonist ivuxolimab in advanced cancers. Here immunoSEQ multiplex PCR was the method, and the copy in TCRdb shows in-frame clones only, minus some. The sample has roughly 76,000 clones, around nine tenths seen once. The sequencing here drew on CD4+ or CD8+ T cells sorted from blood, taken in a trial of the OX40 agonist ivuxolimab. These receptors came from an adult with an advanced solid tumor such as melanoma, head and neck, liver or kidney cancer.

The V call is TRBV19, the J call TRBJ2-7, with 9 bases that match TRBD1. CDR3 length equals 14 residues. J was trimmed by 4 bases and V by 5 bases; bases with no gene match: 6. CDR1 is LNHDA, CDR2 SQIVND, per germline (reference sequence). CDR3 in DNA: TGTGCCAGTAGTCCCGGGACAGGGTTTTACGAGCAGTACTTC. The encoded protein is CASSPGTGFYEQYF. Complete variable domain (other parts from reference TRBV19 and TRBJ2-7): DGGITQSPKYLFRKEGQNVTLSCEQNLNHDAMYWYRQDPGQGLRLIYYSQIVNDFQKGDIAEGYSVSREKKESFPLTVTSAQKNPTAFYLCASSPGTGFYEQYFGPGTRLTVT.

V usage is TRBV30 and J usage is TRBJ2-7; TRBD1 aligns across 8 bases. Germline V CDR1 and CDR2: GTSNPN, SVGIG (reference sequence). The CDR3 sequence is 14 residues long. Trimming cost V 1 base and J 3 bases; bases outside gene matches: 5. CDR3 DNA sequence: TGTGCCTGGAGTGCGACAGGGGCGGGCTACGAGCAGTACTTC. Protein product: CAWSATGAGYEQYF.

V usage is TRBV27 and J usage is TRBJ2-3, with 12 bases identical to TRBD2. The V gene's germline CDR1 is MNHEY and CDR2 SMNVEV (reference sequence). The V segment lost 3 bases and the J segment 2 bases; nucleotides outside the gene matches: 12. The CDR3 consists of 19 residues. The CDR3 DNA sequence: TGTGCCAGCAGTTTCTTGGCTAGCGGGGGGGCTGGTCACACAGATACGCAGTATTTT. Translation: CASSFLASGGAGHTDTQYF.

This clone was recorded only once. CDR3 sequence reads: CASSFGAYEQYF. CDR3 DNA: TGTGCCAGCAGCTTCGGGGCCTACGAGCAGTACTTC. The rearrangement links TRBV13 to TRBJ2-7; maybe TRBD2 (5 bases). CDR3 size: 12 residues. CDR1 is PRHDT and CDR2 is FYEKMQ in the germline V gene (reference sequence). Trimming pared 3 bases from V and 2 bases from J, leaving 5 bases between.

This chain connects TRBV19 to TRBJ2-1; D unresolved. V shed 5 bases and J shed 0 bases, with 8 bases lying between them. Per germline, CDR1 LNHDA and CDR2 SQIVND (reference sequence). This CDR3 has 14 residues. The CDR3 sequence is CASSEARSYNEQFF. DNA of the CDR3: TGTGCCAGTAGTGAGGCCCGCTCCTACAATGAGCAGTTCTTC.

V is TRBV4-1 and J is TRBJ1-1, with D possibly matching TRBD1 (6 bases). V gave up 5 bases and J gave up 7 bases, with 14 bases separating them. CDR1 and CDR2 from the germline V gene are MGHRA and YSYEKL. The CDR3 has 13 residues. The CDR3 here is CASSYGGGYEAFF. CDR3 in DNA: TGCGCCAGCAGCTACGGGGGGGGCTATGAAGCTTTCTTT.

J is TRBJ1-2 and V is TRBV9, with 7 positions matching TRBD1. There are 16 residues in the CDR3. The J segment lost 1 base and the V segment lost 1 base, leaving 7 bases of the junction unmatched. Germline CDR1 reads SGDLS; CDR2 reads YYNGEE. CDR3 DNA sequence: TGTGCCAGCAGCGTAAACAGGGGACCGCGTAACTATGGCTACACCTTC. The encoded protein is CASSVNRGPRNYGYTF.

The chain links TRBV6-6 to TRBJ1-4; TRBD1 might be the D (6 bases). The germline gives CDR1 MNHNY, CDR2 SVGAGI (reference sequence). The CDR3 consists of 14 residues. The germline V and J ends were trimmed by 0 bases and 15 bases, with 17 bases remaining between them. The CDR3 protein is CASSYSTQQGTVFF. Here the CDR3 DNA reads TGTGCCAGCAGTTACTCTACGCAACAGGGTACGGTGTTTTTT.

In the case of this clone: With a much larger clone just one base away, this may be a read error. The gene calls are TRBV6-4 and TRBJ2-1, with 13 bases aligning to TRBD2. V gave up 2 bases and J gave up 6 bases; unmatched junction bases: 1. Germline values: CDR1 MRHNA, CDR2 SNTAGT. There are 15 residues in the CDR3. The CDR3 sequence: CASSDTSGGANEQFF. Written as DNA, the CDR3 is TGTGCCAGCAGTGACACTAGCGGGGGGGCCAATGAGCAGTTCTTC.